This TCR beta chain is from a study of blood T cell repertoires in COVID-19. Profiling relied on immunoSEQ multiplex PCR, and the TCRdb table lists in-frame clones only, not all of them. The repertoire holds 73,000 or so clones, around 90% seen once, with roughly 13% in the top ten. Trimming took 4 bases from V and 14 from J, leaving 17 bases between them. The CDR3 is 13 residues long. CDR1 and CDR2 (germline): LNHDA, SQIVND (reference sequence). This receptor was obtained from a human donor with active COVID-19. The donor label of this sample is uncertain. Sequencing was carried out using peripheral blood. The V call is TRBV19, the J call TRBJ1-4; unclear D gene. The CDR3 is CASSTPPRRLLFF. In nucleotides, the CDR3 is TGTGCCAGTAGTACCCCTCCCCGTCGACTGCTGTTTTTT.